The entry below describes one TCR beta chain. Antigen: not known. A much larger clone lies one base from this, so it may be a read error. The conserved final phenylalanine or tryptophan is absent from the CDR3, which likely points to a read error. This entry is derived from a study of blood T cells in healthy people across ages. General observations from the study: Long-lived donors exceeded aged donors in naive CD4+ cells and diversity. There was a strong correlation between TCR beta diversity and naive T cell percentage. Nothing was known about donor CMV status, and this possibly confounded expanded clonotype changes.

The use of a sample-barcoded 5' primer and a J-beta primer mix characterized a second PCR of roughly 6 to 11 cycles. TCRdb reprocessed the 5' RACE reads via MiXCR and lists one record per CDR3 protein. Counted here are roughly 1,700,000 distinct CDR3 sequences, roughly 27% occurring once; the ten biggest clones make up about 8%. V shed 3 bases and J shed 5 bases, with 15 bases lying between them. CDR3 size: 15 residues. Per germline, CDR1 SGHTA and CDR2 FQGNSA. The TCR sequence derives from a woman in her twenties or thirties in good health. Sequenced sample: blood. V gene TRBV7-2 combines with J gene TRBJ2-3; the D gene is possibly TRBD2 (6 bases). CDR3 DNA: TGTGCCAGCAGCTTTGAGGGAGGCCGTGGAGATACGCAGTATGTT. Translating it yields CASSFEGGRGDTQYV.